This T cell receptor (beta chain) was captured by sequencing in a study of cytomegalovirus exposure and HLA in healthy donors. Study findings and constraints: 150 or so TCR beta chains were listed as cytomegalovirus-associated. Three chains tied to CMV proved CMV antigen-specific in vitro.

Per germline, CDR1 SEHNR and CDR2 FQNEAQ (reference sequence). The V segment lost 5 bases and the J segment 0 bases; nucleotides outside the gene matches: 6. The CDR3 consists of 15 residues. Clones were sequenced by immunoSEQ multiplex PCR, and TCRdb holds only the in-frame ones, with some missing. Of around 70,000 clones in the sample, approximately 93% were seen once. On this clone: Antigen: not known.

This receptor was taken from a man aged 18 to 29 in good health and CMV-seropositive. The J gene is TRBJ1-2, the V gene TRBV7-9; 7 bases line up with TRBD1. The sample comprised PBMCs. CDR3 sequence: CASSQGGSTNYGYTF. CDR3 bases: TGTGCCAGCAGCCAAGGGGGCAGTACTAACTATGGCTACACCTTC.